The 2 T cell receptor beta chains presented below share a single source sample, sequenced in a study of PD-1 blockade in classical Hodgkin lymphoma. Libraries were prepared by immunoSEQ multiplex PCR; TCRdb keeps only in-frame clonotypes and omits some of them. This sample has tens of thousands of clones, with 90% found just once. Time point noted: cycle 4 day 1 (C4D1), after around six weeks of nivolumab. Brentuximab vedotin exposure varied, and every patient relapsed after autologous stem cell transplantation. The source material was peripheral blood mononuclear cells (PBMCs), sampled before the fourth cycle of nivolumab. The receptor set was obtained from a human donor with classical Hodgkin lymphoma.

The chain carries TRBV27 and TRBJ2-1; D is ambiguous. V was clipped by 6 bases and J by 9 bases, with 21 bases between them. CDR1 and CDR2 (germline): MNHEY, SMNVEV (reference sequence). The CDR3 runs 15 residues. The CDR3 here is CASSNPGRYFIEQFF. Here the CDR3 DNA reads TGTGCCAGCAGCAACCCTGGCCGGTACTTTATTGAGCAGTTCTTC.

On this clone itself: The same CDR3 can be traced to other DNA sequences in this sample. This CDR3 reads CASSLYGGMNTEAFF. In DNA form, the CDR3 reads TGTGCCAGCAGTTTATATGGGGGTATGAACACTGAAGCTTTCTTT. V gene TRBV7-3 combines with J gene TRBJ1-1, with D possibly matching TRBD1 (5 bases). Germline V gene sequence: CDR1 SGHTA, CDR2 FQGTGA. V was pared by 6 bases and J by 0 bases, with 14 bases between. This CDR3 has 15 amino acids.